This T cell receptor beta chain is from a study of T-cell memory formation after mild COVID-19. Germline CDR1 is SGHRS and CDR2 is YFSETQ. Losses at the gene ends were 4 bases for V and 8 bases for J; bases not matched to a gene: 6. This CDR3 region has 13 residues. TCRdb reprocessed the 5' RACE reads with MiXCR, giving one entry per CDR3 protein. The top ten clones hold approximately 12% of a sample with 500,000 to 600,000 distinct CDR3 sequences, over 15% of them seen once. The sequence was obtained from an adult woman who had mild COVID-19 (a few samples of this study predate the infection). Cell type and time point are not known. The material sequenced was PBMCs or a T cell subset sorted from them (not recorded which). V gene TRBV5-1 combines with J gene TRBJ2-1; 7 positions match TRBD1. The CDR3 nucleotides read TGCGCCAGCAGCAACCGCGACAGGGATGAGCAGTTCTTC. Amino acids: CASSNRDRDEQFF.